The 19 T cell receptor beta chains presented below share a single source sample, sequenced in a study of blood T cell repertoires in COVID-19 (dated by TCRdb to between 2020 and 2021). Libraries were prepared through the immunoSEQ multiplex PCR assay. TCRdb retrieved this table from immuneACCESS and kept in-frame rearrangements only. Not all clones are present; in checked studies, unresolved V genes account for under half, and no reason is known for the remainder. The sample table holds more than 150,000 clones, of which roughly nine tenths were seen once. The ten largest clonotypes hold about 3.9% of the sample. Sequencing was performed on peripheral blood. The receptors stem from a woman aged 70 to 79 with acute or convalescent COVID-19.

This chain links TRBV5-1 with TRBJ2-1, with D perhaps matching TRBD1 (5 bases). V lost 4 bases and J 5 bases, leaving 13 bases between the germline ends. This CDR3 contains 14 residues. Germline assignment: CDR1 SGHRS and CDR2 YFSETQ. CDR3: CASSPEPGNNEQFF. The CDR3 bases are TGCGCCAGCAGCCCGGAACCAGGGAACAATGAGCAGTTCTTC.

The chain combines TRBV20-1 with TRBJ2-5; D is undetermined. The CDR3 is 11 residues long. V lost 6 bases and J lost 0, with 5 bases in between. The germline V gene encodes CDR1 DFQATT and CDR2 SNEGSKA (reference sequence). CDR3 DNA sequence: TGCAGTGCGAACAACCAAGAGACCCAGTACTTC. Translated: CSANNQETQYF.

This CDR3 reads CATQRGTATYEQYF. CDR3 DNA: TGTGCCACTCAAAGGGGGACAGCTACCTACGAGCAGTACTTC. The V and J genes are TRBV7-8 and TRBJ2-7; 7 bases align to TRBD1. Trimming at V came to 10 bases and at J to 2 bases, leaving 11 bases not matched to a gene. The CDR3 contains 14 residues. Germline V lookup: CDR1 SGHVS, CDR2 FQNEAQ.

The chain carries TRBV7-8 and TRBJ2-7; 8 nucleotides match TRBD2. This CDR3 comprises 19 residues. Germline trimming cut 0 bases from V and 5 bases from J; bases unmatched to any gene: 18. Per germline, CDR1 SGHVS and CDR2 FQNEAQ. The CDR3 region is CASSLAFVFGGGIPDEQYF. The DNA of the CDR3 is TGTGCCAGCAGCTTAGCGTTTGTTTTCGGGGGGGGAATTCCCGACGAGCAGTACTTC.

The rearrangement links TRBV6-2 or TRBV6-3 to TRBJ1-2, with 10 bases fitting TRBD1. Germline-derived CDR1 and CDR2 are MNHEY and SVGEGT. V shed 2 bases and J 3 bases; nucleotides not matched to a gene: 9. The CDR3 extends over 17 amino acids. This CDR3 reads CASSYLVRDRGHYGYTF. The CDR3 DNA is TGTGCCAGCAGTTACCTTGTCAGGGACAGGGGCCACTATGGCTACACCTTC.

The CDR3 is CASSLFTGIHEQYF. DNA of the CDR3: TGTGCCAGCAGTTTATTTACAGGGATCCACGAGCAGTACTTC. This chain connects TRBV28 to TRBJ2-7, with D maybe TRBD1 (6 bases). Germline CDR1 and CDR2: MDHEN and SYDVKM. Trimming took off 1 base at V and 5 bases at J, with 12 bases between the two ends. This CDR3 is 14 amino acids long.

This CDR3 reads CAISPGSNEQFF. The CDR3 nucleotides are TGTGCCATAAGCCCCGGGAGCAATGAGCAGTTCTTC. The V gene is TRBV10-3, the J gene TRBJ2-1, with a possible D match to TRBD2 (6 bases). V lost 9 bases, J lost 6 bases, and 12 bases lay in between. The germline CDR1 and CDR2 sequences are ENHRY and SYGVKD. This CDR3 has 12 amino acids.

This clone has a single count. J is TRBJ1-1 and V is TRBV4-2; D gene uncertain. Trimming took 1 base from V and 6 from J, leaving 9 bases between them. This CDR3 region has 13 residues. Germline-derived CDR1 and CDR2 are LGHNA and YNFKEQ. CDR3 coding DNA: TGTGCCAGCAGCCAAGGGGGTAGCGCTGAAGCTTTCTTT. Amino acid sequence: CASSQGGSAEAFF.

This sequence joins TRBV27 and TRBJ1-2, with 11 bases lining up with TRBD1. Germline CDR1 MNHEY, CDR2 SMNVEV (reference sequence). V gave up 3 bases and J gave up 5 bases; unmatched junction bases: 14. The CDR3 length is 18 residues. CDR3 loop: CASSFSGQGALLLYGYTF. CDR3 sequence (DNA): TGTGCCAGCAGTTTCAGTGGACAGGGGGCCCTTCTATTATATGGCTACACCTTC.

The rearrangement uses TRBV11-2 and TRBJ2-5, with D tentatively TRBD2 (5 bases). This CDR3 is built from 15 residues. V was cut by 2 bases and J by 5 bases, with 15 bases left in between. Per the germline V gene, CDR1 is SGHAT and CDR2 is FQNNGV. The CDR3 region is CASSLNGPGGETQYF. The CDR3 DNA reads TGTGCCAGCAGCTTAAACGGCCCGGGCGGGGAGACCCAGTACTTC.

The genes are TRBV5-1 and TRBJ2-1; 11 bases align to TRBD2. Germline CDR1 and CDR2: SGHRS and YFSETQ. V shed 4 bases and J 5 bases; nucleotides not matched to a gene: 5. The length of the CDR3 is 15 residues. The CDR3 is CASSEGTSGDNEQFF. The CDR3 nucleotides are TGCGCCAGCAGCGAGGGGACTAGCGGTGACAATGAGCAGTTCTTC.

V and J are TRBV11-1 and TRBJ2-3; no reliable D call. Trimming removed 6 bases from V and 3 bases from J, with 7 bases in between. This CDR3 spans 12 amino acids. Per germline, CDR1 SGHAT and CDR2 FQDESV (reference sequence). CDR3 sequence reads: CASSPATDTQYF. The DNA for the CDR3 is TGTGCCAGCAGTCCAGCGACAGATACGCAGTATTTT.

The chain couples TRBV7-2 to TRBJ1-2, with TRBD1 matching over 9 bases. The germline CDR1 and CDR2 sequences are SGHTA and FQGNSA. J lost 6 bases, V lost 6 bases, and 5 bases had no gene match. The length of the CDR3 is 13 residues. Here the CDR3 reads CASRKWTGDGYTF. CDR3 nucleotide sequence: TGTGCCAGCAGGAAGTGGACAGGGGATGGCTACACCTTC.

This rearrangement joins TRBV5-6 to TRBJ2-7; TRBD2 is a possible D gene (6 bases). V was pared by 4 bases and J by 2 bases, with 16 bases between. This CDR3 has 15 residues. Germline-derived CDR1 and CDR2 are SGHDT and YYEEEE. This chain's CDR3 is CASSPGRRGTYEQYF. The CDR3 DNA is TGTGCCAGCAGCCCCGGCCGGCGGGGCACCTACGAGCAGTACTTC. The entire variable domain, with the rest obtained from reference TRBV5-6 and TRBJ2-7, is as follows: DAGVTQSPTHLIKTRGQQVTLRCSPKSGHDTVSWYQQALGQGPQFIFQYYEEEERQRGNFPDRFSGHQFPNYSSELNVNALLLGDSALYLCASSPGRRGTYEQYFGPGTRLTVT.

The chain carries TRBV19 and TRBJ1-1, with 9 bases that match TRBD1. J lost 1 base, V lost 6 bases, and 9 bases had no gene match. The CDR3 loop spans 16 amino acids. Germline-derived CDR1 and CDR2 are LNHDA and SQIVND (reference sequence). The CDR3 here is CASRGTGRMGNTEAFF. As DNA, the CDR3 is TGTGCCAGTAGGGGGACAGGGAGGATGGGGAACACTGAAGCTTTCTTT.

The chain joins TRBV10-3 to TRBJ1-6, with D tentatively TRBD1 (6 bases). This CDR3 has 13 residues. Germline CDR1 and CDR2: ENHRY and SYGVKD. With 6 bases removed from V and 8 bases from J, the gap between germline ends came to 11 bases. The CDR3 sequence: CAIRESGDSPLHF. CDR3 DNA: TGTGCCATCAGAGAATCAGGGGATTCACCCCTCCACTTT.

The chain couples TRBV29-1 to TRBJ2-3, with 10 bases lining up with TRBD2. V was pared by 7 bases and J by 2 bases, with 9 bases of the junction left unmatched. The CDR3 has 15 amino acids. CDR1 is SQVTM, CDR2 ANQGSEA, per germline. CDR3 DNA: TGCAGCGCCGGATCTAGCGGGGGTACCACAGATACGCAGTATTTT. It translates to CSAGSSGGTTDTQYF.

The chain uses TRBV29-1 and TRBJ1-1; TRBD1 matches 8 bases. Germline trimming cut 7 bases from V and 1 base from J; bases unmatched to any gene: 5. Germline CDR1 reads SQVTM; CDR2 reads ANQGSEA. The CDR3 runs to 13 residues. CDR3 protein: CSGGQGQNTEAFF. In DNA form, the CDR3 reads TGCAGCGGCGGACAGGGCCAGAACACTGAAGCTTTCTTT. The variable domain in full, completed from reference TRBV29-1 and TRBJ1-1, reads SAVISQKPSRDICQRGTSLTIQCQVDSQVTMMFWYRQQPGQSLTLIATANQGSEATYESGFVIDKFPISRPNLTFSTLTVSNMSPEDSSIYLCSGGQGQNTEAFFGQGTRLTVV.

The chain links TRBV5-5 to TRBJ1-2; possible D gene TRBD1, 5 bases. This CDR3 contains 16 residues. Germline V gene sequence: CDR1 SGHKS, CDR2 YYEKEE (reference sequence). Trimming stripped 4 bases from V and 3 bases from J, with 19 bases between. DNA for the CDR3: TGTGCCAGCAGCCCATACGACAGAGAAGCCCACTATGGCTACACCTTC. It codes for CASSPYDREAHYGYTF.